A single sample is the source of the 28 T cell receptor beta chains below, sequenced in a study of CD8+ T cells in alopecia areata. Following RNA extraction, reverse transcription yielded cDNA that acted as the sequencing template. The assay was immunoSEQ multiplex PCR, and TCRdb's table has in-frame clones only and misses some. The sample lists about 210,000 clones, less than 45% occurring once. Sample treatment: oral pan-JAK inhibitor, 5-10 mg twice daily. The sample consisted of CD4+ T cells sorted from blood, taken at roughly week 36, from a patient treated with tofacitinib. Source of these receptors: a human donor with alopecia areata.

J is TRBJ2-7 and V is TRBV25-1, with D perhaps matching TRBD1 (5 bases). Germline assignment: CDR1 MGHDK and CDR2 SYGVNS. The CDR3 contains 13 residues. Trimming shortened V by 5 bases and J by 2 bases, and 10 bases separated the two germline ends. The CDR3 DNA follows: TGTGCCAGCAGTCTGTGGGGCCCCTACGAGCAGTACTTC. It is translated as CASSLWGPYEQYF.

This clone was detected a few times. The V and J genes are TRBV10-3 and TRBJ2-1, with TRBD2 matching 9 bases. V gave up 6 bases and J gave up 1 base; unmatched junction bases: 4. Germline V gene lookup returns CDR1 ENHRY and CDR2 SYGVKD. CDR3 size: 15 residues. The CDR3, as DNA: TGTGCCATCAGGCAGCGGGAGGAGTCCTACAATGAGCAGTTCTTC. Its protein is CAIRQREESYNEQFF.

This clone came up a few times. This rearrangement joins TRBV6-1 to TRBJ2-7; D call uncertain. Germline V gene data show CDR1 as MNHNS and CDR2 as SASEGT. The CDR3 is made up of 13 amino acids. The ends were cut back, 5 bases at V and 2 bases at J, with 10 bases in the middle. The CDR3 protein is CASSSLAAYEQYF. The CDR3 nucleotides are TGTGCCAGCAGTTCCTTGGCGGCCTACGAGCAGTACTTC.

V usage is TRBV5-1 and J usage is TRBJ2-1; D may be TRBD2 (5 bases). V lost 4 bases and J 3 bases, leaving 8 bases between the germline ends. This CDR3 region has 13 residues. CDR1 SGHRS and CDR2 YFSETQ come from the germline V gene. The CDR3 loop is CASSNGVYNEQFF. Written as DNA, the CDR3 is TGCGCCAGCAGCAACGGGGTCTACAATGAGCAGTTCTTC. The full variable domain, in which reference TRBV5-1 and TRBJ2-1 provide the parts outside the CDR3, is KAGVTQTPRYLIKTRGQQVTLSCSPISGHRSVSWYQQTPGQGLQFLFEYFSETQRNKGNFPGRFSGRQFSNSRSEMNVSTLELGDSALYLCASSNGVYNEQFFGPGTRLTVL.

Notes on this clone: Distinct nucleotide sequences in the sample also encode this CDR3. V gene TRBV29-1 combines with J gene TRBJ2-3; tentatively, D is TRBD2 (6 bases). The CDR3 is 12 amino acids. Trimming pared 3 bases from V and 3 bases from J, leaving 7 bases between. Germline CDR1 reads SQVTM; CDR2 reads ANQGSEA. CDR3 coding DNA: TGCAGCGTTGAGGAGGGTACAGATACGCAGTATTTT. This gives the protein CSVEEGTDTQYF.

This clone has just a few counts. A junction end diverges from the germline sequence, so it may reflect a read error. This chain connects TRBV7-9 to TRBJ2-7; D could derive from TRBD1 or TRBD2 (6 bases each). Germline V gene data show CDR1 as SEHNR and CDR2 as FQNEAQ (reference sequence). The CDR3 length is 11 residues. The CDR3 DNA follows: TGTGCCAGCAGCTTAGAGGGGGGCCTAGACTTC. It translates to CASSLEGGLDF.

The V and J genes are TRBV2 and TRBJ2-5, with D unclear. Trimming removed 5 bases from V and 2 bases from J, with 3 bases in between. The length of the CDR3 is 11 residues. CDR1 and CDR2 from the germline V gene are SNHLY and FYNNEI. CDR3 sequence (DNA): TGTGCCAGCAGTAATCAAGAGACCCAGTACTTC. Its protein is CASSNQETQYF.

On this clone: The sample contains more than one DNA sequence encoding this CDR3. The rearrangement links TRBV5-1 to TRBJ2-5, with D hard to call. In germline, CDR1 is SGHRS, CDR2 YFSETQ. The CDR3 runs 13 residues. V was shortened by 0 bases and J by 5 bases, with 8 bases between the two germline ends. CDR3 in DNA: TGCGCCAGCAGCTTGGGGTCTGGGGAGACCCAGTACTTC. Its translation: CASSLGSGETQYF.

This clone was counted only a few times. The rearrangement uses TRBV7-9 and TRBJ2-1; D is unresolved. Trimming cost V 5 bases and J 0 bases, with 20 bases left between them. Germline V lookup: CDR1 SEHNR, CDR2 FQNEAQ (reference sequence). The CDR3 has 18 amino acids. DNA of the CDR3: TGTGCCAGCAGCAGAGGACCCTTGTTCGGCAGCTCCTACAATGAGCAGTTCTTC. It specifies CASSRGPLFGSSYNEQFF.

The gene calls are TRBV9 and TRBJ2-1; TRBD2 agrees at 8 bases. Per germline, CDR1 SGDLS and CDR2 YYNGEE. The length of the CDR3 is 17 residues. Trimming removed 4 bases from V and 4 bases from J; junction bases left unmatched: 13. The CDR3 DNA is TGTGCCAGCAGCCTTTTCTTTACTAGCGGACTATACAATGAGCAGTTCTTC. Protein sequence: CASSLFFTSGLYNEQFF.

This chain uses TRBV30 with TRBJ1-5, with 9 bases matching TRBD1. The CDR3 loop spans 13 amino acids. Trimming took 2 bases from V and 6 from J; bases not matched to a gene: 2. The germline V gene has CDR1 GTSNPN and CDR2 SVGIG (reference sequence). CDR3 DNA: TGTGCCTGGAGTCAACAGGGGGCTCAGCCCCAGCATTTT. This encodes CAWSQQGAQPQHF.

The rearrangement joins TRBV9 to TRBJ2-7; 11 bases agree with TRBD2. The CDR3 runs 16 residues. V shed 0 bases, J shed 0 bases, and the junction held 2 bases outside the gene matches. CDR1 is SGDLS, CDR2 YYNGEE, per germline. CDR3 amino acids: CASSVGLAGYSYEQYF. In nucleotides, the CDR3 is TGTGCCAGCAGCGTAGGACTAGCGGGGTACTCCTACGAGCAGTACTTC.

The chain joins TRBV5-4 to TRBJ2-5; D is uncertain. Germline-derived CDR1 and CDR2 are SGHNT and YYREEE (reference sequence). The V gene lost 4 bases and the J gene lost 1 base, with 11 bases spanning the gap. CDR3 length: 14 residues. The CDR3 protein is CASSGATGQETQYF. CDR3 nucleotide sequence: TGTGCCAGCAGCGGAGCGACGGGCCAAGAGACCCAGTACTTC.

This clone was seen a few times. The chain is built from TRBV4-1 and TRBJ2-7; 10 nucleotides match TRBD2. CDR1 is MGHRA and CDR2 is YSYEKL in the germline V gene. The CDR3 sequence is 15 residues long. After removal of 2 bases from V and 5 bases from J, the junction contained 6 bases not matched to a gene. The CDR3 reads CASSQQPSGSHEQYF. CDR3 DNA: TGCGCCAGCAGCCAACAGCCTAGCGGGAGTCACGAGCAGTACTTC.

In its sample, this clone was seen a few times. CDR3 loop: CATSIRSAFSGNTIYF. The CDR3 nucleotides are TGTGCCACCAGCATCCGATCGGCCTTCTCTGGAAACACCATATATTTT. V is TRBV15 and J is TRBJ1-3; D uncertain. The CDR3 extends over 16 amino acids. V lost 4 bases to trimming and J lost 0 bases, with 13 bases between them. The germline gives CDR1 LNHNV, CDR2 YYDKDF (reference sequence).

Points on this clone: The sample holds other DNA sequences that translate to the same CDR3. J is TRBJ2-7 and V is TRBV15; D is ambiguous. The ends were cut back, 0 bases at V and 3 bases at J, with 3 bases in the middle. This CDR3 has 12 residues. CDR1 is LNHNV, CDR2 YYDKDF, per germline (reference sequence). In nucleotides, the CDR3 is TGTGCCACCAGCAGAGACGTCTACGAGCAGTACTTC. It encodes CATSRDVYEQYF.

The table lists this clone with a few counts. The rearrangement uses TRBV29-1 and TRBJ1-2; no clear D gene. With 2 bases removed from V and 9 bases from J, the gap between germline ends came to 10 bases. The CDR3 covers 11 residues. Germline V CDR1 and CDR2: SQVTM, ANQGSEA. In nucleotides, the CDR3 is TGCAGCGTTGAAAGGGTGGACCGCTACACCTTC. Protein sequence: CSVERVDRYTF.

The chain has TRBV9 and TRBJ2-7; TRBD2 might be the D (6 bases). Germline V gives CDR1 SGDLS, CDR2 YYNGEE. Trimming left V 0 bases short and J 4 bases short, with 23 bases between. This CDR3 has 18 residues. The CDR3 sequence is CASSVAGPGEMSGYEQYF. DNA for the CDR3: TGTGCCAGCAGCGTAGCCGGTCCGGGAGAGATGAGCGGATACGAGCAGTACTTC.

This clone was counted between two and nine times. CDR3 region: CASSLGVRETQYF. CDR3 coding DNA: TGTGCCAGCAGTTTGGGCGTTAGGGAGACCCAGTACTTC. The chain has TRBV27 and TRBJ2-5; unclear D gene. The CDR3 contains 13 residues. The V end was cut by 3 bases, the J end by 5 bases, with 10 bases between. Per germline, CDR1 MNHEY and CDR2 SMNVEV (reference sequence).

The V gene is TRBV2, the J gene TRBJ2-7; D is unresolved. This CDR3 spans 13 amino acids. Deletions cut 4 bases from V and 5 bases from J, with 12 bases between. Per the germline V gene, CDR1 is SNHLY and CDR2 is FYNNEI. The CDR3 is CASSGGRWDEQYF. CDR3 nucleotide sequence: TGTGCCAGCAGTGGTGGCCGCTGGGACGAGCAGTACTTC.

The rearrangement uses TRBV25-1 and TRBJ1-2; a possible D gene is TRBD1 (6 bases). From germline, CDR1 is MGHDK and CDR2 SYGVNS. The CDR3 contains 11 residues. Between the trimmed V and J ends, which lost 6 bases and 8 bases, there was a span of 10 bases. The DNA of the CDR3 is TGTGCCAGCAGGGGGGCCCGGGGCTACACCTTC. This translates into CASRGARGYTF.

V and J are TRBV29-1 and TRBJ1-5; TRBD1 matches at 7 bases. With 6 bases clipped from V and 0 bases from J, the junction kept 2 bases outside the gene matches. Germline V CDR1 and CDR2: SQVTM, ANQGSEA. The CDR3 covers 13 residues. CDR3 coding DNA: TGCAGCGTGGGACAGTCTAGCAATCAGCCCCAGCATTTT. It encodes CSVGQSSNQPQHF.

This clone was recorded a few times. This chain connects TRBV2 to TRBJ1-2; a possible D gene is TRBD1 (5 bases). The CDR3 is 14 residues long. The V gene's germline CDR1 is SNHLY and CDR2 FYNNEI. Trimming cost V 5 bases and J 12 bases, with 22 bases left between them. This CDR3 is CASSTTGEFKVHTF. CDR3 sequence (DNA): TGTGCCAGCAGTACGACGGGGGAGTTTAAAGTACACACCTTC.

J is TRBJ1-2 and V is TRBV9, with TRBD1 as a possible D gene (5 bases). Germline V gene sequence: CDR1 SGDLS, CDR2 YYNGEE. The CDR3 extends over 17 amino acids. Deletions cut 3 bases from V and 5 bases from J, with 23 bases between. The CDR3 protein is CASSALLGRRGDYGYTF. CDR3 nucleotides: TGTGCCAGCAGCGCTTTACTGGGGCGGAGGGGAGATTATGGCTACACCTTC.

The genes are TRBV28 and TRBJ1-3; D gene uncertain. Trimming cost V 5 bases and J 0 bases, with 8 bases left between them. The CDR3 runs to 14 residues. From germline, CDR1 is MDHEN and CDR2 SYDVKM. The CDR3 spells CASSLASSGNTIYF. The DNA of the CDR3 is TGTGCCAGCAGTCTCGCCAGCTCTGGAAACACCATATATTTT. Using reference TRBV28 and TRBJ1-3 for the parts outside the CDR3, the full variable domain is DVKVTQSSRYLVKRTGEKVFLECVQDMDHENMFWYRQDPGLGLRLIYFSYDVKMKEKGDIPEGYSVSREKKERFSLILESASTNQTSMYLCASSLASSGNTIYFGEGSWLTVV.

This clone came up a few times. The chain is built from TRBV5-6 and TRBJ2-1; 9 nucleotides match TRBD2. Trimming cost V 5 bases and J 2 bases; bases outside gene matches: 8. Germline V gives CDR1 SGHDT, CDR2 YYEEEE. The CDR3 extends over 16 amino acids. CDR3 residues: CASRRSRLAAYNEQFF. CDR3 in DNA: TGTGCCAGCAGACGGTCGAGACTAGCGGCCTACAATGAGCAGTTCTTC.

The chain is built from TRBV5-6 and TRBJ2-7; D is undetermined. The CDR3 consists of 13 residues. Trimming pared 5 bases from V and 4 bases from J, leaving 13 bases between. Per germline, CDR1 SGHDT and CDR2 YYEEEE. DNA for the CDR3: TGTGCCAGCAGTCGACGCCCAGGTTACGAGCAGTACTTC. This codes for CASSRRPGYEQYF.

The genes are TRBV12-2 and TRBJ2-7; the DNA was not used to check the table's D call, TRBD2. TRBV12-2 corresponds to a pseudogene. CDR3 length equals 15 residues. CDR3 bases: TGTGCAAGTCGCGGGGCGGGCGGGAGAGGTGGAGAGCAGTACTTC. Protein: CASRGAGGRGGEQYF.